This T cell receptor beta chain was documented in a study of regulatory T cells in long-lasting Graves disease. Arm-PCR of CDR3 regions and iRepertoire HTBI primers were the basis on which TCR beta libraries were built. TCRdb reprocessed the multiplex PCR reads via MiXCR and lists one record per CDR3 protein. Of about 470,000 distinct CDR3 sequences listed, less than 25% are singletons. As to time point: persistent/refractory GD, antithyroid drugs over 5 years with positive TRAb. PBMC RNA served as the TCR library source. Trimming removed 3 bases at V and 0 bases at J, with 14 bases between. This CDR3 is built from 16 residues. The germline CDR1 and CDR2 sequences are MDHEN and SYDVKM. This clonotype was found many times.

The gene calls are TRBV28 and TRBJ1-1; no clear D. The input for sequencing was peripheral blood mononuclear cells (PBMCs), taken when the disease was refractory, from a patient treated with antithyroid drugs. This receptor was taken from a female donor with Graves disease. CDR3 protein: CASSFPSQTMNTEAFF. CDR3 bases: TGTGCCAGCAGTTTCCCCAGCCAGACGATGAACACTGAAGCTTTCTTT.